This T cell receptor beta chain appears in the sequencing data of a study of T cells after yellow fever vaccination. Study-wide points: The secondary response was weaker but peaked faster, day 5 versus 15. Contamination of FACS-sorted repertoires by abundant clonotypes from the bulk population could occur. In post-booster samples, most primary-vaccination clones reappeared (approximately 95% CD4, around 87% CD8).

This clonotype was picked up a small number of times. What it recognizes is unknown. Germline V gives CDR1 LNHDA, CDR2 SQIVND (reference sequence). The CDR3 spans 17 residues. The germline V and J ends were trimmed by 5 bases and 3 bases, with 20 bases remaining between them. Making TCR cDNA involved 5'RACE template switching, which added UMIs and a universal primer site. Using its own MiXCR run on the 5' RACE reads, TCRdb lists one record per CDR3 protein. The data show a few hundred thousand distinct CDR3 sequences, 4.1% seen once. Specimen: PBMCs, collected 5 days after the yellow fever booster vaccination. V usage is TRBV19 and J usage is TRBJ1-5; D gene unclear. This TCR was sampled from a man aged 18-30 years who received the YFV17D yellow fever vaccine. The CDR3 loop is CASSDLREESFNQPQHF. In DNA, the CDR3 is TGTGCCAGTAGTGACCTCCGGGAAGAAAGTTTCAATCAGCCCCAGCATTTT.